This TCR beta chain was captured in a study of T cell repertoires in cytomegalovirus infection. In the study overall: The authors used CMV epitopes that were HLA-C-restricted (recently identified) and HLA-B-restricted (well studied).

Comment on this clonotype: Antigen unknown.

There are 16 residues in the CDR3. The germline V gene encodes CDR1 MGHRA and CDR2 YSYEKL. The trim removed 1 base at V and 8 bases at J, leaving 9 bases unmatched. Study-wide findings and caveats: In two of eight donors, the top clonotype was HLA-C-restricted CMV-specific.

One entry per CDR3 protein results from TCRdb running MiXCR on the reads. This sample has roughly 920,000 distinct CDR3 sequences, with roughly 30% found just once. Sequenced here: cultured CD8+ T cells from PBMCs, sampled from culture after CMV antigen stimulation. The TCR sequence derives from a human donor in good health (CMV status not recorded). Some clones in this sample may be carry-over from other donors' samples. The V call is TRBV4-1, the J call TRBJ2-1, with TRBD2 matching 9 bases. CDR3 nucleotide sequence: TGCGCCAGCAGCCAAGGACGTAGCGGGGGTTTTGATGAGCAGTTCTTC. This translates into CASSQGRSGGFDEQFF.